This T cell receptor beta chain was obtained from a study of T cell responses to AZD1222 COVID-19 vaccine. The CDR3 is 15 amino acids. Germline V gene data show CDR1 as SGDLS and CDR2 as YYNGEE. V shed 1 base and J shed 1 base, with 11 bases lying between them. Data came from immunoSEQ multiplex PCR; TCRdb stores just in-frame clones and leaves some out. The table lists more than 150,000 clones, about nine tenths of them singletons. Here the sequenced sample was peripheral blood, taken on day 0 of AZD1222 vaccination. V is TRBV9 and J is TRBJ1-1; perhaps TRBD1 as D (5 bases). This TCR was recovered from an adult in good health. The CDR3: CASSVSGGENTEAFF. The CDR3 DNA is TGTGCCAGCAGCGTATCGGGGGGTGAGAACACTGAAGCTTTCTTT.